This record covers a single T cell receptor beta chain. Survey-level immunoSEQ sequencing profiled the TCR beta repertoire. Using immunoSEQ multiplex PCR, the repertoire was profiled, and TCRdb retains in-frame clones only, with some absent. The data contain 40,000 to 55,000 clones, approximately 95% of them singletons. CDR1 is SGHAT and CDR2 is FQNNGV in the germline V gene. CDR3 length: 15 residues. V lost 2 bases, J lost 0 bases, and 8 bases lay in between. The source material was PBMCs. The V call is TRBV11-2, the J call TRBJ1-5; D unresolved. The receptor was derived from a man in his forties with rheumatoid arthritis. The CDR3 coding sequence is TGTGCCAGCAGCTTATGGTCGGGTAGCAATCAGCCCCAGCATTTT. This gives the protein CASSLWSGSNQPQHF. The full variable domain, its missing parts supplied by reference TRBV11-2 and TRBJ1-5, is EAGVAQSPRYKIIEKRQSVAFWCNPISGHATLYWYQQILGQGPKLLIQFQNNGVVDDSQLPKDRFSAERLKGVDSTLKIQPAKLEDSAVYLCASSLWSGSNQPQHFGDGTRLSIL.